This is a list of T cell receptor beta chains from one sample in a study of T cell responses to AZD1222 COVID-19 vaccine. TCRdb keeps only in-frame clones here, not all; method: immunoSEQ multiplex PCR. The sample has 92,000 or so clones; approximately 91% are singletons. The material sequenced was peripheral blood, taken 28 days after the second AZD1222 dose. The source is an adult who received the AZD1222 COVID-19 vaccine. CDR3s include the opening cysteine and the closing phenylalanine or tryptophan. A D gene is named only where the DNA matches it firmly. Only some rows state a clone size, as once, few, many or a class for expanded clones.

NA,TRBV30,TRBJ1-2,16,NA,CAWSVPSTANPYGYTF,TGTGCCTGGAGTGTACCTTCGACAGCCAATCCCTATGGCTACACCTTC
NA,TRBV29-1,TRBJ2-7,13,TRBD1,CSVELAGGYEQYF,TGCAGCGTTGAGTTGGCAGGGGGCTACGAGCAGTACTTC
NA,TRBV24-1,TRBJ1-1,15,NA,CATSDPGMDRTEAFF,TGTGCCACCAGTGATCCCGGAATGGATCGGACTGAAGCTTTCTTT
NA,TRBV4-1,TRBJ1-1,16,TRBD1,CASSQGWTGMNTEAFF,TGCGCCAGCAGCCAGGGTTGGACAGGGATGAACACTGAAGCTTTCTTT
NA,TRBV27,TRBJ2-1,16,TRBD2,CASAWTSGGLYNEQFF,TGTGCCAGCGCTTGGACTAGCGGGGGCCTCTACAATGAGCAGTTCTTC
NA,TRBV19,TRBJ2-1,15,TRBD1,CASSKDRGAPNEQFF,TGTGCCAGTAGTAAGGACAGGGGCGCGCCCAATGAGCAGTTCTTC
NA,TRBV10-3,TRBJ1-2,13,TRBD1,CAISGQTNYGYTF,TGTGCCATCTCGGGACAGACTAACTATGGCTACACCTTC
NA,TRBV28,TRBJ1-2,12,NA,CASSRTIDGYTF,TGTGCCAGCAGTCGAACAATAGATGGCTACACCTTC
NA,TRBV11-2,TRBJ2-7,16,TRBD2,CASSSTGTSVNLEQYF,TGTGCCAGCAGCTCGACCGGGACTAGCGTAAACTTGGAGCAGTACTTC
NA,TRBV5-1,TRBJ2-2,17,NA,CASSDGSGETNTGELFF,TGCGCCAGCAGCGACGGTAGTGGGGAAACTAACACCGGGGAGCTGTTTTTT
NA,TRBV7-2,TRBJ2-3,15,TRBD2,CASSSPQRGADTQYF,TGTGCCAGCAGCTCCCCCCAGCGGGGCGCAGATACGCAGTATTTT
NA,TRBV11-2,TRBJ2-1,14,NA,CASSSTGSYNEQFF,TGTGCCAGCAGCTCAACCGGGTCCTACAATGAGCAGTTCTTC
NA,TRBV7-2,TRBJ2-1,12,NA,CASSLGAREQFF,TGTGCCAGCAGCTTAGGGGCCCGAGAGCAGTTCTTC
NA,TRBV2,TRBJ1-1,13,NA,CASSEVRNTEAFF,TGTGCCAGCAGTGAAGTCAGGAACACTGAAGCTTTCTTT
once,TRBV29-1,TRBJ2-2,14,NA,CSVQFQGGTGELFF,TGCAGCGTTCAGTTCCAGGGGGGGACCGGGGAGCTGTTTTTT
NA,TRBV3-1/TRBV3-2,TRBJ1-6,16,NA,CASSRYRGGGNSPLHF,TGTGCCAGCAGCCGCTATAGAGGGGGGGGTAATTCACCCCTCCACTTT